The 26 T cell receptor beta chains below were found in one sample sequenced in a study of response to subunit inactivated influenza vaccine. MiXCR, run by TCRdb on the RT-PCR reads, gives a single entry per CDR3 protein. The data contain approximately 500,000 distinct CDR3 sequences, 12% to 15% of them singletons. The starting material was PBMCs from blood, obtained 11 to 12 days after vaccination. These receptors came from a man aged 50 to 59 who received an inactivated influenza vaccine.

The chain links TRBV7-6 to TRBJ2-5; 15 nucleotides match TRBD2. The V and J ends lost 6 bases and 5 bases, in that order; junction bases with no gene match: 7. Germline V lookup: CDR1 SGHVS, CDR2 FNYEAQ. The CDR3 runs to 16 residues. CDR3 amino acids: CASRFGTSGGYETQYF. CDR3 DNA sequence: TGTGCCAGCAGGTTTGGGACTAGCGGGGGGTATGAGACCCAGTACTTC.

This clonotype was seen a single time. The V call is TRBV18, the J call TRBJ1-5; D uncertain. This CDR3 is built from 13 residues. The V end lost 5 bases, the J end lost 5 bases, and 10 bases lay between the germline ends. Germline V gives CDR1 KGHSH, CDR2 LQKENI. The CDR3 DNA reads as TGTGCCAGCTCAAACGGACTAGATCAGCCCCAGCATTTT. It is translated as CASSNGLDQPQHF.

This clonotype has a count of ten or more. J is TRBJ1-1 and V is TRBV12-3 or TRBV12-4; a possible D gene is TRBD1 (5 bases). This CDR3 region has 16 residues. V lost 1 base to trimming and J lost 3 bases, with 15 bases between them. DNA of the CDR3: TGTGCCAGCAGTTTAGGGGGCGGAGGGGTTGACACTGAAGCTTTCTTT. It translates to CASSLGGGGVDTEAFF.

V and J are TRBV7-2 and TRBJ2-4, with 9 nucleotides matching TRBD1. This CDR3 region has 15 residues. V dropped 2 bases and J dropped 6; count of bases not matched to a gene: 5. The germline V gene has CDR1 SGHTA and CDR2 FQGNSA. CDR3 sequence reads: CASSLFRDRVNIQYF. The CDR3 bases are TGTGCCAGCAGCTTATTCCGGGACAGGGTAAACATTCAGTACTTC. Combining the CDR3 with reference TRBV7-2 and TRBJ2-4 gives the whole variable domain GAGVSQSPSNKVTEKGKDVELRCDPISGHTALYWYRQSLGQGLEFLIYFQGNSAPDKSGLPSDRFSAERTGGSVSTLTIQRTQQEDSAVYLCASSLFRDRVNIQYFGAGTRLSVL.

The CDR3, as DNA: TGTGCCTCCGGGCGAGAACGCTCCTACAATGAGCAGTTCTTC. Residues: CASGRERSYNEQFF. The J gene is TRBJ2-1, the V gene TRBV7-9; D is unclear. The V end was cut by 11 bases, the J end by 0 bases, with 14 bases between. Germline values: CDR1 SEHNR, CDR2 FQNEAQ (reference sequence). The CDR3 runs 14 residues.

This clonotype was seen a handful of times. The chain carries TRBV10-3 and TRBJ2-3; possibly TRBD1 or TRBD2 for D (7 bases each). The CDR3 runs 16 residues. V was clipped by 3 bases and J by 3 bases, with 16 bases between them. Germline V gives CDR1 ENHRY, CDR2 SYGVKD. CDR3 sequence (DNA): TGTGCCATCAGTGACCGACAGGGAGGGGGAACAGATACGCAGTATTTT. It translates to CAISDRQGGGTDTQYF.

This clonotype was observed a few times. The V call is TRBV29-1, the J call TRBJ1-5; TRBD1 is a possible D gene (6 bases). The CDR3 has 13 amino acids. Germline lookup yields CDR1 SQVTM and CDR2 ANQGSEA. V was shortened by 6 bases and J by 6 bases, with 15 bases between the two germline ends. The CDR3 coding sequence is TGCAGCGTCCAACAGGGAATGAGTCAGCCCCAGCATTTT. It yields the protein CSVQQGMSQPQHF. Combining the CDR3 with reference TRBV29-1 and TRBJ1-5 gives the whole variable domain SAVISQKPSRDICQRGTSLTIQCQVDSQVTMMFWYRQQPGQSLTLIATANQGSEATYESGFVIDKFPISRPNLTFSTLTVSNMSPEDSSIYLCSVQQGMSQPQHFGDGTRLSIL.

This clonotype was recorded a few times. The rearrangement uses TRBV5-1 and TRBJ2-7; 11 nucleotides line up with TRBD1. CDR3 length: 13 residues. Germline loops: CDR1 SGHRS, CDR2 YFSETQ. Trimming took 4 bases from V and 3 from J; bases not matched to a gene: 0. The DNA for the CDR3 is TGCGCCAGCAGCGGGACAGGGGGCTACGAGCAGTACTTC. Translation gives CASSGTGGYEQYF. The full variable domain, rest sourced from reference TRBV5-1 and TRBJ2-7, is KAGVTQTPRYLIKTRGQQVTLSCSPISGHRSVSWYQQTPGQGLQFLFEYFSETQRNKGNFPGRFSGRQFSNSRSEMNVSTLELGDSALYLCASSGTGGYEQYFGPGTRLTVT.

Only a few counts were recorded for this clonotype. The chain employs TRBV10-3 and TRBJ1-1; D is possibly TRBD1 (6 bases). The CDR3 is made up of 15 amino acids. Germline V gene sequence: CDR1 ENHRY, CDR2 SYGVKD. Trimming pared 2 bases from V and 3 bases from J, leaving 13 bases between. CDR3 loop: CAISETNRVYTEAFF. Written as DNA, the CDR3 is TGTGCCATCAGTGAGACAAACAGGGTCTACACTGAAGCTTTCTTT.

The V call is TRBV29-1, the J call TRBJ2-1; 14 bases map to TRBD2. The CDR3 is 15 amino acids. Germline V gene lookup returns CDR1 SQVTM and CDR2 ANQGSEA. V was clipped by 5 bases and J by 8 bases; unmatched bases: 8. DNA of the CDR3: TGCAGCGTTAAAAACGGGACTAGCGGGAGTTATGAGCAGTTCTTC. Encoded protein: CSVKNGTSGSYEQFF.

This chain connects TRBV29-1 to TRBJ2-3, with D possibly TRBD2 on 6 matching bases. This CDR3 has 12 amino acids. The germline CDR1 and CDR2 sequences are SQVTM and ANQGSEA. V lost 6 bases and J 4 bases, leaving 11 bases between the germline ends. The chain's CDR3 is CSVSWGADTQYF. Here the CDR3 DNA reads TGCAGCGTCTCGTGGGGGGCAGATACGCAGTATTTT.

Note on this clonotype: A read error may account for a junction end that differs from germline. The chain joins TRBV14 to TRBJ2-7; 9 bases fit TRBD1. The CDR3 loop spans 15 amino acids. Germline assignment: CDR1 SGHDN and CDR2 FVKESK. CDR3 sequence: CDSSQRPGDRDEQYF. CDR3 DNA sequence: TGTGACAGCAGCCAACGACCCGGGGACAGGGACGAGCAGTACTTC.

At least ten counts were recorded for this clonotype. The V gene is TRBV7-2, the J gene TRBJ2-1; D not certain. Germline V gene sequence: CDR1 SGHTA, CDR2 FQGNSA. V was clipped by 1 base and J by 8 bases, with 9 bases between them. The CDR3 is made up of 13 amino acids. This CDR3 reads CASSLGGRDEQFF. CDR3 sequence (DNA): TGTGCCAGCAGCTTAGGAGGTCGGGATGAGCAGTTCTTC.

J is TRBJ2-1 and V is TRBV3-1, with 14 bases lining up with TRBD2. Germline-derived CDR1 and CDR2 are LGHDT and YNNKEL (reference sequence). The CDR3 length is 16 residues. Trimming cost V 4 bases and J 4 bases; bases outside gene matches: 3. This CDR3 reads CASSPTSGGGYNEQFF. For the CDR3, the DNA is TGTGCCAGCAGCCCGACTAGCGGGGGGGGTTACAATGAGCAGTTCTTC.

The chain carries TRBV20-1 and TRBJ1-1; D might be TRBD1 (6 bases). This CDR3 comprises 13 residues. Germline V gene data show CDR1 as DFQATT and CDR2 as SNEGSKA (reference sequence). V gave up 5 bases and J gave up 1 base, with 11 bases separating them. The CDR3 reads CSAPSDRNTEAFF. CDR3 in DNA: TGCAGTGCTCCTTCGGACAGGAACACTGAAGCTTTCTTT.

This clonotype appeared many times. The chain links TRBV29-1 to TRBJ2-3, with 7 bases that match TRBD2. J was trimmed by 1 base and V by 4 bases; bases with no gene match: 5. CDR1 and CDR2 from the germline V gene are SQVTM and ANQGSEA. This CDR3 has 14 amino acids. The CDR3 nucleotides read TGCAGCGTTGGGTGGGGACTACGCACAGATACGCAGTATTTT. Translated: CSVGWGLRTDTQYF.

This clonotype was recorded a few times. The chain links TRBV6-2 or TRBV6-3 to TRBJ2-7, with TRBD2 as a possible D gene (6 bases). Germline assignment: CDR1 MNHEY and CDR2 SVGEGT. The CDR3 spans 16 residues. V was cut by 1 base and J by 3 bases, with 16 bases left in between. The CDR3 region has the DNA TGTGCCAGCAGTTACTTGCGGCGGGGACTCAGCTACGAGCAGTACTTC. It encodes CASSYLRRGLSYEQYF.

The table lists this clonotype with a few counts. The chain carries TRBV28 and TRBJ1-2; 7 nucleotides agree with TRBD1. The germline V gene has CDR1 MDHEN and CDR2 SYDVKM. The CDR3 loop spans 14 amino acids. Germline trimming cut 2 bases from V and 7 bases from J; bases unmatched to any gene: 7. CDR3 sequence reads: CASSLVAQGVGYTF. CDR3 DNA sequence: TGTGCCAGCAGTTTAGTCGCCCAGGGGGTTGGCTACACCTTC.

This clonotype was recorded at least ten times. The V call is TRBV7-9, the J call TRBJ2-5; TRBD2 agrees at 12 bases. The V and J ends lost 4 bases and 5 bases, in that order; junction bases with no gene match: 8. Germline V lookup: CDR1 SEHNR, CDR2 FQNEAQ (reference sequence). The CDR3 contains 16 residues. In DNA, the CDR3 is TGTGCCAGCAGCTCCTCTAGCGGGAGGGCCTGGGAGACCCAGTACTTC. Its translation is CASSSSSGRAWETQYF.

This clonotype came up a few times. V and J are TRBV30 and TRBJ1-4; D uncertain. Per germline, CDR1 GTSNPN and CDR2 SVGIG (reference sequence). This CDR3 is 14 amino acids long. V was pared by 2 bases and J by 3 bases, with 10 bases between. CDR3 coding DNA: TGTGCCTGGAGTTCCCCGGGGTCTAATGAAAAACTGTTTTTT. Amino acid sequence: CAWSSPGSNEKLFF.

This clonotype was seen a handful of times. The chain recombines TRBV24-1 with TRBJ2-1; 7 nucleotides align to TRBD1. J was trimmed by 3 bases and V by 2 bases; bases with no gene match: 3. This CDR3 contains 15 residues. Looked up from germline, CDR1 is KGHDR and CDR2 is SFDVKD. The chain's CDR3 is CATSDSTGSYNEQFF. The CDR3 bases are TGTGCCACCAGTGATTCGACAGGGAGCTACAATGAGCAGTTCTTC.

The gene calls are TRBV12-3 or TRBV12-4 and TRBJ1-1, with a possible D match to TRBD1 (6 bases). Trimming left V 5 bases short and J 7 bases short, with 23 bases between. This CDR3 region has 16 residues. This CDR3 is CASSPGLGGVLFEAFF. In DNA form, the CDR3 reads TGTGCCAGCAGTCCGGGACTGGGGGGCGTCTTATTTGAAGCTTTCTTT.

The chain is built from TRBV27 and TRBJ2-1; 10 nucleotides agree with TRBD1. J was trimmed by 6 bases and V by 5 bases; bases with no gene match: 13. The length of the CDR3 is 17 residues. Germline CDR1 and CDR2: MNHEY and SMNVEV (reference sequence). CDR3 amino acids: CASSQHRRDRGSNEQFF. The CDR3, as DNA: TGTGCCAGCAGTCAACATCGCCGGGACAGGGGTAGCAATGAGCAGTTCTTC.

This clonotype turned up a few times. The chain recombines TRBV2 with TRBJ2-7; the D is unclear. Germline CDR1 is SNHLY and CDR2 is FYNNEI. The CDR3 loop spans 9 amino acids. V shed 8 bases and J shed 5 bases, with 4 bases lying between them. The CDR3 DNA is TGTGCCAGCGACAACGAGCAGTACTTC. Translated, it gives CASDNEQYF.

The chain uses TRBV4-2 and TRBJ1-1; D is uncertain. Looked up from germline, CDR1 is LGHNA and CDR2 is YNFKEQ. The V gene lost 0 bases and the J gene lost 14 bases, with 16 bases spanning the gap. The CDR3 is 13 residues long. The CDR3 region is CASSQDRTAGAFF. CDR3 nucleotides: TGTGCCAGCAGCCAAGATCGAACGGCGGGAGCCTTCTTT.

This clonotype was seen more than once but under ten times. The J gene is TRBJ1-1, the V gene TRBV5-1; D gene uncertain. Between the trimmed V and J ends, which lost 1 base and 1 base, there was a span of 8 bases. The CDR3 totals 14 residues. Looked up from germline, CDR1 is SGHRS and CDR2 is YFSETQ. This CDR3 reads CASSLRSGNTEAFF. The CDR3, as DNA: TGCGCCAGCAGCTTGCGGAGTGGGAACACTGAAGCTTTCTTT.